The entry below gives a single T cell receptor beta chain sequence along with its context. Its antigen is unknown. V shed 0 bases and J shed 5 bases, with 1 base lying between them. The length of the CDR3 is 11 residues. The germline gives CDR1 SEHNR, CDR2 FQNEAQ (reference sequence). This specimen comes from a study of vaccination and CD4 T cells after COVID-19. Study in general: Post-vaccination specimens were collected at a median of about 66 days following dose two (range 14 to 241). Stimulation used overlapping spike peptides from SARS-CoV-2, HCoV-NL63, HCoV-OC43 and HCoV-229E.

Time point here: late sampling 161 to 241 days after vaccination in a few convalescent patients. As for treatment: roughly 11-day PBMC culture with coronavirus spike peptide pools or control peptides (ViraFEST assay). Investigators isolated CD4+ T cells by negative selection after roughly eleven days of culture. Scientists ran DNA taken from cultured CD4+ T cells through the Oncomine TCR Beta short-read assay for sequencing. Investigators obtained genomic DNA by extraction from cultured CD4+ T cells. A single record per CDR3 protein comes from TCRdb applying MiXCR to the PCR reads. The top ten clones hold roughly 21% of a sample with some 15,000 distinct CDR3 sequences, roughly 48% of them seen once.

The rearrangement links TRBV7-9 to TRBJ1-1; D gene unclear. The receptor's source is a human donor who had recovered from COVID-19. Sequenced here: CD4+ T cells from blood, cultured in vitro, sampled about 7 months after SARS-CoV-2 vaccination. CDR3 sequence reads: CASSLATEAFF. The CDR3 DNA sequence: TGTGCCAGCAGCTTAGCTACTGAAGCTTTCTTT.